Each of the 28 T cell receptor beta chains below was sequenced from the same sample in a study of T-cell reconstitution after alpha-beta-depleted transplantation in children. The TCRbeta library was prepared with unique molecular identifiers. MiXCR was run by TCRdb on the PCR reads, yielding one entry per CDR3 protein. The sample shows 900,000 or so distinct CDR3 sequences, approximately 15% of them seen only once. The sequenced sample was PBMCs, mostly from graft donor cells, obtained 360 days after TCRalphabeta/CD19-depleted stem cell transplant. These receptors were taken from a male patient aged 10 to 17 who had a stem cell transplant for acute lymphoblastic leukemia, so the T cells may come from the graft donor.

This CDR3 reads CASSLVWGTGELFF. The CDR3 coding sequence is TGTGCCAGCAGTTTGGTATGGGGCACCGGGGAGCTGTTTTTT. This chain connects TRBV12-3 or TRBV12-4 to TRBJ2-2; the D is unclear. This CDR3 region has 14 residues. V gave up 3 bases and J gave up 4 bases, with 9 bases separating them.

As to this clonotype: A read error may explain this, as a much larger clone is one base away. The CDR3 spells CASSPPGLAGSDTQYF. The CDR3 DNA reads as TGTGCCAGCTCACCACCGGGACTAGCGGGATCAGATACGCAGTATTTT. The chain is built from TRBV18 and TRBJ2-3; TRBD2 matches at 13 bases. CDR1 KGHSH and CDR2 LQKENI come from the germline V gene. The CDR3 contains 16 residues. V was clipped by 0 bases and J by 4 bases; unmatched bases: 1.

This clonotype was seen many times. This chain connects TRBV7-8 to TRBJ2-7, with D hard to call. V was shortened by 1 base and J by 5 bases, with 15 bases between the two germline ends. Per germline, CDR1 SGHVS and CDR2 FQNEAQ. This CDR3 has 15 residues. The CDR3 spells CASSLDSDGRHEQYF. For the CDR3, the DNA is TGTGCCAGCAGCTTAGACTCGGACGGACGGCACGAGCAGTACTTC.

The chain couples TRBV12-3 or TRBV12-4 to TRBJ2-3, with D hard to call. The CDR3 covers 14 residues. V was cut by 5 bases and J by 3 bases, with 12 bases left in between. CDR3 coding DNA: TGTGCCAGCAGTCCTTTTCGCGTTACAGATACGCAGTATTTT. Protein sequence: CASSPFRVTDTQYF.

V usage is TRBV27 and J usage is TRBJ2-5, with no clear D. CDR1 and CDR2 from the germline V gene are MNHEY and SMNVEV (reference sequence). CDR3 length: 15 amino acids. V dropped 0 bases and J dropped 2 bases, with 10 bases sitting between them. CDR3 loop: CASSLSRPQQETQYF. The CDR3 coding sequence is TGTGCCAGCAGTTTATCGAGGCCCCAACAAGAGACCCAGTACTTC.

This clonotype was counted at least ten times. The rearrangement links TRBV11-2 to TRBJ2-2, with 8 nucleotides matching TRBD1. This CDR3 is 15 amino acids long. V lost 5 bases to trimming and J lost 4 bases; unmatched junction nucleotides: 6. The germline gives CDR1 SGHAT, CDR2 FQNNGV. Written as DNA, the CDR3 is TGTGCCAGCAGCCCGGGACAGGACTTCACCGGGGAGCTGTTTTTT. It codes for CASSPGQDFTGELFF. The full variable domain, its missing parts supplied by reference TRBV11-2 and TRBJ2-2, is EAGVAQSPRYKIIEKRQSVAFWCNPISGHATLYWYQQILGQGPKLLIQFQNNGVVDDSQLPKDRFSAERLKGVDSTLKIQPAKLEDSAVYLCASSPGQDFTGELFFGEGSRLTVL.

This clonotype was found many times. V usage is TRBV10-3 and J usage is TRBJ1-3; D is possibly TRBD1 (6 bases). Trimming cost V 4 bases and J 2 bases, with 9 bases left between them. There are 14 residues in the CDR3. CDR1 is ENHRY and CDR2 is SYGVKD in the germline V gene. CDR3 amino acids: CAISAAGAGNTIYF. In nucleotides, the CDR3 is TGTGCCATCAGTGCGGCAGGGGCTGGAAACACCATATATTTT.

V and J are TRBV7-2 and TRBJ2-7, with D perhaps being TRBD1 or TRBD2 (5 bases each). Germline values: CDR1 SGHTA, CDR2 FQGNSA. The germline V and J ends were trimmed by 6 bases and 3 bases, with 18 bases remaining between them. This CDR3 has 15 residues. The CDR3 nucleotides are TGTGCCAGCAGTCGAGGGCATCCAGGGTACTACGAGCAGTACTTC. It encodes CASSRGHPGYYEQYF.

V is TRBV5-1 and J is TRBJ2-7; TRBD2 matches 7 bases. The length of the CDR3 is 15 residues. V lost 1 base and J lost 4; bases outside the gene matches: 8. Germline V gene data show CDR1 as SGHRS and CDR2 as YFSETQ. Here the CDR3 DNA reads TGCGCCAGCAGCTTGCGCCTAGCGGAGTTATACGAGCAGTACTTC. It is translated as CASSLRLAELYEQYF.

This clonotype occurred a few times. The chain has TRBV5-1 and TRBJ2-5, with 10 bases that match TRBD2. V lost 4 bases and J lost 4; bases outside the gene matches: 13. The germline CDR1 and CDR2 sequences are SGHRS and YFSETQ. This CDR3 comprises 17 residues. CDR3 in DNA: TGCGCCAGCAGCCACCTGTCCGCTAGCGGGAGAATAGAGACCCAGTACTTC. It yields the protein CASSHLSASGRIETQYF.

The V gene is TRBV11-2, the J gene TRBJ2-1; the match to TRBD2 covers 8 bases. Per the germline V gene, CDR1 is SGHAT and CDR2 is FQNNGV. The CDR3 is made up of 16 amino acids. The V and J ends lost 3 bases and 7 bases, in that order; junction bases with no gene match: 11. The CDR3 DNA sequence: TGTGCCAGCAGCTTTTATAACGGGAGGGCGCGGAATGAGCAGTTCTTC. Its translation is CASSFYNGRARNEQFF.

This chain uses TRBV4-1 with TRBJ2-5, with D uncertain. Germline V gene sequence: CDR1 MGHRA, CDR2 YSYEKL. The CDR3 extends over 13 amino acids. Trimming took 2 bases from V and 5 from J, leaving 9 bases between them. The chain's CDR3 is CASSQYARETQYF. DNA for the CDR3: TGCGCCAGCAGCCAATACGCCCGGGAGACCCAGTACTTC.

The chain combines TRBV11-2 with TRBJ2-1, with 8 bases lining up with TRBD2. The V gene end was trimmed by 7 bases and the J gene end by 10 bases; junction bases not matched to a gene: 9. Germline assignment: CDR1 SGHAT and CDR2 FQNNGV. The CDR3 loop spans 13 amino acids. DNA for the CDR3: TGTGCCAGCAATATCAACCCGGGGGGGGAGCAGTTCTTC. Translated: CASNINPGGEQFF.

V is TRBV20-1 and J is TRBJ2-7, with 9 bases aligning to TRBD2. The CDR3 has 15 amino acids. CDR1 and CDR2 (germline): DFQATT, SNEGSKA (reference sequence). Trimming took 3 bases from V and 5 from J; bases not matched to a gene: 11. The CDR3 sequence is CSASHPASGKDEQYF. CDR3 DNA sequence: TGCAGTGCTAGCCATCCGGCTAGCGGGAAGGACGAGCAGTACTTC.

This clonotype has at least ten counts. The chain employs TRBV20-1 and TRBJ2-5, with 7 bases aligning to TRBD2. The CDR3 runs to 14 residues. With 7 bases clipped from V and 2 bases from J, the junction kept 10 bases outside the gene matches. Germline lookup yields CDR1 DFQATT and CDR2 SNEGSKA (reference sequence). The chain's CDR3 is CSVLSWTRQETQYF. The CDR3 bases are TGCAGTGTTCTCTCCTGGACTAGACAAGAGACCCAGTACTTC.

V gene TRBV5-1 combines with J gene TRBJ2-1; 9 bases are a match to TRBD2. Losses at the gene ends were 4 bases for V and 2 bases for J; bases not matched to a gene: 4. CDR1 SGHRS and CDR2 YFSETQ come from the germline V gene. This CDR3 region has 15 residues. CDR3 sequence (DNA): TGCGCCAGCAGCCGAGCTAGCGGGGCCTACAATGAGCAGTTCTTC. It codes for CASSRASGAYNEQFF.

This chain links TRBV5-5 with TRBJ2-7; TRBD1 aligns across 10 bases. This CDR3 has 15 residues. CDR1 is SGHKS, CDR2 YYEKEE, per germline (reference sequence). Germline trimming cut 4 bases from V and 6 bases from J; bases unmatched to any gene: 10. In nucleotides, the CDR3 is TGTGCCAGCAGCCTCTTTGGGACAGGGGACTCCGAGCAGTACTTC. It is translated as CASSLFGTGDSEQYF.

The rearrangement uses TRBV27 and TRBJ2-5; no reliable D call. From germline, CDR1 is MNHEY and CDR2 SMNVEV (reference sequence). The CDR3 spans 16 residues. V gave up 10 bases and J gave up 0 bases, with 21 bases separating them. CDR3 loop: CATKSRKVLYQETQYF. CDR3 DNA sequence: TGTGCCACCAAGTCTCGAAAAGTACTTTACCAAGAGACCCAGTACTTC.

This sequence joins TRBV7-2 and TRBJ2-7; no firm D call. There are 11 residues in the CDR3. The V gene's germline CDR1 is SGHTA and CDR2 FQGNSA. V lost 2 bases, J lost 10 bases, and 9 bases lay in between. CDR3: CASSLSRAQYF. The CDR3 coding sequence is TGTGCCAGCAGCTTAAGTAGGGCACAGTACTTC.

The chain uses TRBV5-5 and TRBJ2-1; D is ambiguous. Germline V gene sequence: CDR1 SGHKS, CDR2 YYEKEE (reference sequence). Trimming pared 0 bases from V and 8 bases from J, leaving 6 bases between. This CDR3 comprises 12 residues. CDR3 sequence (DNA): TGTGCCAGCAGCTTGGCGACCGATGAGCAGTTCTTC. Amino acids: CASSLATDEQFF.

This clonotype was observed at least ten times. The V and J genes are TRBV6-1 and TRBJ1-5, with a tentative D call TRBD1 (5 bases). The germline V and J ends were trimmed by 5 bases and 6 bases, with 14 bases remaining between them. This CDR3 comprises 14 residues. From germline, CDR1 is MNHNS and CDR2 SASEGT. The CDR3 sequence: CASSTPGGGQPQHF. CDR3 nucleotides: TGTGCCAGCAGTACCCCCGGGGGTGGTCAGCCCCAGCATTTT.

This sequence joins TRBV5-1 and TRBJ1-5, with unresolved D. Per germline, CDR1 SGHRS and CDR2 YFSETQ. This CDR3 has 13 residues. V was trimmed by 0 bases and J by 9 bases, leaving 10 bases between them. CDR3 sequence reads: CASSLGPDTPQHF. In DNA, the CDR3 is TGCGCCAGCAGCTTGGGTCCCGATACGCCCCAGCATTTT.

This clonotype was detected ten times or more. V usage is TRBV12-3 or TRBV12-4 and J usage is TRBJ2-1; D is possibly TRBD1 (5 bases). The germline V and J ends were trimmed by 2 bases and 5 bases, with 10 bases remaining between them. The CDR3 consists of 14 residues. CDR3 sequence: CASSLQGRHNEQFF. CDR3 bases: TGTGCCAGCAGTTTACAGGGCAGGCACAATGAGCAGTTCTTC.

This clonotype was counted only a few times. The chain joins TRBV5-1 to TRBJ2-7, with D possibly TRBD1 on 5 matching bases. This CDR3 is 14 amino acids long. Germline-derived CDR1 and CDR2 are SGHRS and YFSETQ. Trimming removed 9 bases at V and 2 bases at J, with 18 bases between. CDR3 amino acids: CANPRASNPYEQYF. The DNA for the CDR3 is TGCGCCAACCCCAGGGCTTCAAACCCCTACGAGCAGTACTTC.

V gene TRBV7-9 combines with J gene TRBJ2-7, with D unclear. Trimming stripped 5 bases from V and 3 bases from J, with 20 bases between. The germline gives CDR1 SEHNR, CDR2 FQNEAQ (reference sequence). The length of the CDR3 is 16 residues. DNA of the CDR3: TGTGCCAGCAGCCCGCCCGGCAGGAATCGTAACTACGAGCAGTACTTC. This codes for CASSPPGRNRNYEQYF.

This clonotype has only a few counts. The chain employs TRBV3-1 and TRBJ2-5; TRBD1 matches 7 bases. The CDR3 is 14 amino acids. J gave up 5 bases and V 4 bases, and 7 bases lay outside the gene matches. Germline-derived CDR1 and CDR2 are LGHDT and YNNKEL (reference sequence). The CDR3, as DNA: TGTGCCAGCAGCCGGACAGGAGAATGGGAGACCCAGTACTTC. Translated: CASSRTGEWETQYF.

This chain uses TRBV19 with TRBJ2-2; possible D gene TRBD1, 5 bases. V dropped 6 bases and J dropped 7 bases, with 18 bases sitting between them. The length of the CDR3 is 15 residues. Germline V lookup: CDR1 LNHDA, CDR2 SQIVND (reference sequence). CDR3 coding DNA: TGTGCCAGTAGATCTCTTGGGTACGGACACGGGGAGCTGTTTTTT. Protein product: CASRSLGYGHGELFF.

This clonotype was seen only a few times. The rearrangement links TRBV19 to TRBJ2-4, with 7 positions matching TRBD2. V gave up 7 bases and J gave up 6 bases; unmatched junction bases: 15. The CDR3 length is 16 residues. Per germline, CDR1 LNHDA and CDR2 SQIVND (reference sequence). DNA of the CDR3: TGTGCCAGTACCGCTGGGGGAGGGCGTAGAAGAAACATTCAGTACTTC. Its protein product is CASTAGGGRRRNIQYF. The full variable domain, in which reference TRBV19 and TRBJ2-4 provide the parts outside the CDR3, is DGGITQSPKYLFRKEGQNVTLSCEQNLNHDAMYWYRQDPGQGLRLIYYSQIVNDFQKGDIAEGYSVSREKKESFPLTVTSAQKNPTAFYLCASTAGGGRRRNIQYFGAGTRLSVL.